This is a list of T cell receptor beta chains from one sample in a study of human T cells and chemical hapten exposure. Each CDR3 protein is one row after TCRdb ran MiXCR on the RACE reads. In the table there are around 85,000 distinct CDR3 sequences, over 10% of which are singletons. The specimen comprised whole blood, sampled in connection with sensitization to the hapten diphenylcyclopropenone (DPC). The origin of the receptors is a woman in her 50s with alopecia areata. Some clones in this sample may be carry-over from other donors' samples. The CDR3 runs from the conserved cysteine through the conserved F or W. Fields, in order: clone size, J gene, V gene, D gene, CDR3 DNA, CDR3 protein. The D gene is left open where the match is weak. Size is omitted from some rows. Given values are once, few, many or a class for expanded clones.

many,TRBJ1-5,TRBV29-1,NA,TGCAGCGTTGAACCCCAGGATGGTCAGCCCCAGCATTTT,CSVEPQDGQPQHF
NA,TRBJ1-4,TRBV27,NA,TGTGCCAGCAGTGGCAATAATGAAAAACTGTTTTTT,CASSGNNEKLFF
NA,TRBJ2-7,TRBV11-2,TRBD1,TGTGCCAGCAGAAAATCCGGGACAGGGAACTACGAGCAGTACTTC,CASRKSGTGNYEQYF
NA,TRBJ2-7,TRBV7-9,NA,TGTGCCAGCAGCTCTTCCTCCTACGAGCAGTACTTC,CASSSSSYEQYF
NA,TRBJ2-1,TRBV6-2/TRBV6-3,NA,TGTGCCAGCAGTTACTCGTCGGGTGGCGTTAGCTCCTACAATGAGCAGTTCTTC,CASSYSSGGVSSYNEQFF
many,TRBJ2-5,TRBV7-7,NA,TGTGCTAGCAGCTTAGCTCTTCCAGAGACCCAGTACTTC,CASSLALPETQYF
many,TRBJ1-2,TRBV12-5,NA,TGTGCCAGTGGTAGAGACGGGGCCAACTATGGCTACACCTTC,CASGRDGANYGYTF
many,TRBJ2-4,TRBV3-1,NA,TGTGCCAGCAGCCAAGACCCTAGCGAGGAAAACATTCAGTACTTC,CASSQDPSEENIQYF
NA,TRBJ2-7,TRBV5-6,TRBD1,TGTGCCAGCAGCCAGCCTAACAGGGGAGAGCAGTACTTC,CASSQPNRGEQYF
few,TRBJ2-3,TRBV18,NA,TGTGCCAGCTCACCATTGGGGTCCGCAGATACGCAGTATTTT,CASSPLGSADTQYF
many,TRBJ1-4,TRBV6-6,NA,TGTGCCAGCAGTTACGGGCAGAATGAAAAACTGTTTTTT,CASSYGQNEKLFF
many,TRBJ2-7,TRBV10-1,NA,TGCGCCAGCAGTGAAGGACGGGGACGGAGCTCCTACGAGCAGTACTTC,CASSEGRGRSSYEQYF
few,TRBJ2-5,TRBV29-1,NA,TGCAGCGGAGGGACGCAAGAGACCCAGTACTTC,CSGGTQETQYF
NA,TRBJ2-7,TRBV7-6,NA,TGTGCCAGCAGCTTAGCGTTTACTTCCTACGAGCAGTACTTC,CASSLAFTSYEQYF
many,TRBJ2-2,TRBV18,NA,TGTGCCAGCTATCTAGGGGTCGCGAACACCGGGGAGCTGTTTTTT,CASYLGVANTGELFF
NA,TRBJ2-5,TRBV29-1,NA,TGCAGCGTTGAGCGGGTTTTTTCAGAGACCCAGTACTTC,CSVERVFSETQYF
NA,TRBJ2-7,TRBV29-1,NA,TGCAGCGGGGGGCTTGGATCCGAGCAGTACTTC,CSGGLGSEQYF
NA,TRBJ2-3,TRBV4-2,NA,TGTGCCAGCAGCCGAATCGACTCAGAAACAGATACGCAGTATTTT,CASSRIDSETDTQYF
few,TRBJ2-1,TRBV11-3,TRBD2,TGTGCCAGCAGCTTACATCCCGGGACTAGCGGAAATGAGCAGTTCTTC,CASSLHPGTSGNEQFF
many,TRBJ2-7,TRBV7-9,NA,TGTGCCAGCAGCCCAATCCGATCCTACGAGCAGTACTTC,CASSPIRSYEQYF
NA,TRBJ1-4,TRBV6-5,NA,TGTGCCAGCAGTGGGGCCGCCGTTGGTGAAAAACTGTTTTTT,CASSGAAVGEKLFF